This TCR beta chain was found in a study of blood T cell repertoires in COVID-19. Study context: The cDNA or gDNA used as material had been derived from T cells, B-cell-depleted T cells, or PBMCs.

The method was immunoSEQ multiplex PCR; TCRdb's version includes in-frame clones alone and lacks a portion of them. The sample records some 420,000 clones, around 91% being singletons. Participants reported their clinical history, and cohort assignment relied on those reports. Germline V CDR1 and CDR2: SGHRS, YFSETQ. The ends were cut back, 0 bases at V and 5 bases at J, with 7 bases in the middle. CDR3 length: 13 residues. The TCR originated in a man under 40 who had recovered from COVID-19. The chain uses TRBV5-1 and TRBJ2-3; no clear D gene. Sequencing used PBMCs or T cells enriched from blood (not recorded which). The CDR3 nucleotides are TGCGCCAGCAGCTTGGAACGGAGAGATACGCAGTATTTT. Translated, it gives CASSLERRDTQYF.